Listed below are T cell receptor beta chains from one sample, sequenced in a study of CD8 T cells in ankylosing spondylitis. Each CDR3 protein is one row after TCRdb ran MiXCR on the 5' RACE reads. In the table there are 45,000 to 60,000 distinct CDR3 sequences, approximately 8% of which are singletons. Sequenced: blood, either unsorted or a sorted T cell fraction (not recorded which). These receptors were collected from a female donor with ankylosing spondylitis or in good health (not recorded which). The CDR3 runs from the conserved cysteine through the conserved F or W. D genes are given only for firm matches. Size is stated for part of the rows, as once, few or many counts, or as a class when the clone is expanded.

J	D	V	size	DNA	CDR3
TRBJ2-7	NA	TRBV6-5	many	TGTGCCAGCAGTTATCGGGACCGCTCCTACGAGCAGTACTTC	CASSYRDRSYEQYF
TRBJ2-5	TRBD2	TRBV12-3/TRBV12-4	many	TGTGCCAGCAGTCGGACTAGCGGGTCCTTCGGTAAAGAGACCCAGTACTTC	CASSRTSGSFGKETQYF
TRBJ2-2	TRBD2	TRBV20-1	few	TGCAGTGCTAGAGTCGGACGCCTAGCGGGGGGGCACACCGGGGAGCTGTTTTTT	CSARVGRLAGGHTGELFF
TRBJ2-5	NA	TRBV28	many	TGTGCCAGCAGTTTGGTAGCGCTAGAGACCCAGTACTTC	CASSLVALETQYF
TRBJ1-3	TRBD1	TRBV2	many	TGTGCCAGCAGCGACAGGGACTCTGGAAACACCATATATTTT	CASSDRDSGNTIYF
TRBJ2-1	NA	TRBV7-9	NA	TGTGCCAGCAGCTCCCCAGGGGGGGCGGACAATGAGCAGTTCTTC	CASSSPGGADNEQFF
TRBJ1-4	NA	TRBV6-1	many	TGTGCCAGCAATACGGTGCGAATTAATGAAAAACTGTTTTTT	CASNTVRINEKLFF
TRBJ2-3	TRBD1	TRBV7-2	many	TGTGCCAGCAGCGTCAGGGGGCGGGTCACAGATACGCAGTATTTT	CASSVRGRVTDTQYF
TRBJ1-6	NA	TRBV3-1	many	TGTGCCAGCAGCCAAGTTGAAGTCCACTTT	CASSQVEVHF
TRBJ1-3	NA	TRBV5-6	many	TGTGCCAGCGGCCGCGGGTTTTTGCGTGACACCATATATTTT	CASGRGFLRDTIYF
TRBJ2-3	NA	TRBV5-1	many	TGCGCCAGCAGCTTGGGGGGGCCTCAAGATACGCAGTATTTT	CASSLGGPQDTQYF
TRBJ1-3	TRBD1	TRBV10-3	many	TGTGCCATCAGTGACTGGGGACAGGGAGGAAACACCATATATTTT	CAISDWGQGGNTIYF
TRBJ2-5	NA	TRBV7-9	NA	TGTGCCAGCAGCAGCCTAGGACGAGAGACCCAGTACTTC	CASSSLGRETQYF
TRBJ2-1	NA	TRBV24-1	many	TGTGCCACCAGTGAGAGTCGAGTCGCGGGGATCAATGAGCAGTTCTTC	CATSESRVAGINEQFF
TRBJ1-1	NA	TRBV30	many	TGTGCCTGGGGGGACGGGAACACTGAAGCTTTCTTT	CAWGDGNTEAFF
TRBJ2-2	NA	TRBV10-3	many	TGTGCCATCCTACCAGGGGGGGCGAGCACCGGGGAGCTGTTTTTT	CAILPGGASTGELFF
TRBJ1-5	NA	TRBV20-1	many	TGCAGTGCTAGAGCCCCAGGGATCAATCAGCCCCAGCATTTT	CSARAPGINQPQHF
TRBJ1-6	NA	TRBV5-1	many	TGCGCCAGCAGCAACATGCAGGGTCGAGGGTCACCCCTCCACTTT	CASSNMQGRGSPLHF
TRBJ1-5	NA	TRBV12-5	many	TGTGCTAGTGGTTTGGAGGGGAATCAGCCCCAGCATTTT	CASGLEGNQPQHF
TRBJ1-5	TRBD1	TRBV20-1	many	TGCAGTGCTAGGGACAGGGGGCCGGGACAGCCCCAGCATTTT	CSARDRGPGQPQHF
TRBJ1-2	NA	TRBV7-2	many	TGTGCCAGCAGCTTACCGTTGGACAGAGGGCCTAACTATGGCTACACCTTC	CASSLPLDRGPNYGYTF
TRBJ2-5	TRBD1	TRBV7-2	NA	TGTGCCAGCAGCGCCGGGACAGCGTGGTACTTC	CASSAGTAWYF